This passage covers 2 T cell receptor beta chains from one sample sequenced in a study of blood T cell repertoires in COVID-19. Using immunoSEQ multiplex PCR, the repertoire was profiled, and TCRdb retains in-frame clones only, with some absent. The sample consists of tens of thousands of clones, 81% of them appearing once. The specimen was peripheral blood. The origin of the receptors is a woman aged 70-85 years with COVID-19, enrolled during active disease.

The sample holds one count of this clone. The chain carries TRBV15 and TRBJ1-4; 8 nucleotides agree with TRBD1. V was pared by 5 bases and J by 3 bases, with 8 bases of the junction left unmatched. Germline V gives CDR1 LNHNV, CDR2 YYDKDF (reference sequence). The CDR3 consists of 16 residues. The CDR3 sequence: CATSRYQGAPNEKLFF. In DNA, the CDR3 is TGTGCCACCAGCCGTTACCAGGGGGCCCCTAATGAAAAACTGTTTTTT.

The chain recombines TRBV18 with TRBJ1-5; D is ambiguous. This CDR3 has 15 residues. Germline V gene lookup returns CDR1 KGHSH and CDR2 LQKENI. V was trimmed by 3 bases and J by 3 bases, leaving 12 bases between them. The CDR3 region is CASSPPGGDNQPQHF. For the CDR3, the DNA is TGTGCCAGCTCACCTCCCGGCGGAGACAATCAGCCCCAGCATTTT.